These T cell receptor beta chains were read from a single sample in a study of blood T cell repertoires in COVID-19. Some clones are missing from TCRdb's copy, which holds only in-frame ones; the method was immunoSEQ multiplex PCR. The table shows about 80,000 clones, with 82% occurring only once. Sequencing was carried out using peripheral blood. These receptors were collected from a man aged 60 to 75 with acute or convalescent COVID-19. Both conserved end residues are part of each CDR3. Each record gives: J gene, V gene, D gene, clone size, CDR3 DNA, CDR3 protein. D genes are given only for firm matches. The size entry is marked missing in some rows and otherwise reads once, few, many or a size class.

J: TRBJ2-2
V: TRBV4-3
D: NA
size: NA
DNA: TGCGCCAGCAGCCAAGACCGCACCGGGGAGCTGTTTTTT
CDR3: CASSQDRTGELFF

J: TRBJ1-1
V: TRBV7-2
D: NA
size: NA
DNA: TGTGCCAGCAACCGACAGGTTTACACTGAAGCTTTCTTT
CDR3: CASNRQVYTEAFF

J: TRBJ1-5
V: TRBV6-5
D: NA
size: NA
DNA: TGTGCCAGCAGCACTACACAGGGTAGCAATCAGCCCCAGCATTTT
CDR3: CASSTTQGSNQPQHF

J: TRBJ1-3
V: TRBV12-5
D: TRBD1
size: NA
DNA: TGTGCTAGTGGTTTGGGGGACAGGGGGACCACCATATATTTT
CDR3: CASGLGDRGTTIYF

J: TRBJ1-6
V: TRBV7-2
D: TRBD1
size: NA
DNA: TGTGCCAGCAGCAGCCGGACAGGGGAAATTAATTCACCCCTCCACTTT
CDR3: CASSSRTGEINSPLHF

J: TRBJ2-4
V: TRBV3-1/TRBV3-2
D: NA
size: NA
DNA: TGTGCCAGCAGCCAAGAGGACCGACGCGGGATAAGAGGCAAAAACATTCAGTACTTC
CDR3: CASSQEDRRGIRGKNIQYF

J: TRBJ1-1
V: TRBV6-5
D: NA
size: NA
DNA: TGTGCCAGCAGTTTCAGGGCTGAGAACACTGAAGCTTTCTTT
CDR3: CASSFRAENTEAFF

J: TRBJ1-6
V: TRBV2
D: NA
size: NA
DNA: TGTGCCAGCAGTGGAGGGCAGCCCTATAATTCACCCCTCCACTTT
CDR3: CASSGGQPYNSPLHF

J: TRBJ1-1
V: TRBV19
D: NA
size: NA
DNA: TGTGCCACCGCCGGGGTCTCCATGAACACTGAAGCTTTCTTT
CDR3: CATAGVSMNTEAFF

J: TRBJ1-2
V: TRBV5-6
D: NA
size: few
DNA: TGTGCCAGCGCCCCCCTCGGAGCTAACTATGGCTACACCTTC
CDR3: CASAPLGANYGYTF

J: TRBJ2-5
V: TRBV9
D: TRBD2
size: NA
DNA: TGTGCCAGCAGCGTAACGAGCGGGGGGGCCGGGACCCAGTACTTC
CDR3: CASSVTSGGAGTQYF

J: TRBJ2-2
V: TRBV7-2
D: TRBD1
size: NA
DNA: TGTGCCAGCAGCTTACAGGACAGGGGATCCGGGGAGCTGTTTTTT
CDR3: CASSLQDRGSGELFF

J: TRBJ2-1
V: TRBV5-1
D: TRBD2
size: few
DNA: TGCGCCAGCAGTTTACTAGCGGGAGCCTACAATGAGCAGTTCTTC
CDR3: CASSLLAGAYNEQFF

J: TRBJ1-5
V: TRBV7-9
D: TRBD1
size: few
DNA: TGTGCCAGCTCCCAGGGAGGACAGGGCTGGCAGCCCCAGCATTTT
CDR3: CASSQGGQGWQPQHF

J: TRBJ1-2
V: TRBV29-1
D: NA
size: NA
DNA: TGCACCATTACCGGAGGGGATTATGGCTACACCTTC
CDR3: CTITGGDYGYTF

J: TRBJ2-5
V: TRBV7-8
D: NA
size: NA
DNA: TGTGCCAGCAGCTTAGCGTCGGTACAGACCCAGTACTTC
CDR3: CASSLASVQTQYF

J: TRBJ2-2
V: TRBV11-3
D: TRBD1
size: NA
DNA: TGTGCCAGCAGCTCAAGGGGGCAAACCGGGGAGCTGTTTTTT
CDR3: CASSSRGQTGELFF

J: TRBJ2-1
V: TRBV6-5
D: TRBD1
size: NA
DNA: TGTGCCGCCGATCGGGACAGGGGAAGGCATGAGCAGTTCTTC
CDR3: CAADRDRGRHEQFF

J: TRBJ2-7
V: TRBV7-9
D: NA
size: once
DNA: TGTGCCAGCAGCTCGGGAGCCAATGAGCAGTACTTC
CDR3: CASSSGANEQYF

J: TRBJ1-2
V: TRBV7-2
D: TRBD1
size: few
DNA: TGTGCCAGCAGCACGGGACAGGGGGAAGGTGGCTACACCTTC
CDR3: CASSTGQGEGGYTF

J: TRBJ2-5
V: TRBV5-1
D: TRBD2
size: NA
DNA: TGCGCCAGCAGCCCTGGACTAGGGCCGACGAAGACCCAGTACTTC
CDR3: CASSPGLGPTKTQYF

J: TRBJ1-5
V: TRBV2
D: NA
size: NA
DNA: TGTGCCAGCTCCAGTTTAGCTAGCAATCAGCCCCAGCATTTT
CDR3: CASSSLASNQPQHF

J: TRBJ1-1
V: TRBV6-5
D: TRBD1
size: NA
DNA: TGTGCCAGCAGCGACAGGGGGGCGCCTTTCTTT
CDR3: CASSDRGAPFF

J: TRBJ2-1
V: TRBV2
D: TRBD2
size: NA
DNA: TGTGCCAGCAGTCCGGGACTAGCGGGGGGACATGAGCAGTTCTTC
CDR3: CASSPGLAGGHEQFF

J: TRBJ1-4
V: TRBV27
D: TRBD1
size: NA
DNA: TGTGCCAGCAGTCGAGACAGGGTCGGGGCTGAAAAACTGTTTTTT
CDR3: CASSRDRVGAEKLFF

J: TRBJ2-6
V: TRBV28
D: NA
size: NA
DNA: TGTGCCAGCAGTTTAGTGCAGGGGATGAGCTCTGGGGCCAACGTCCTGACTTTC
CDR3: CASSLVQGMSSGANVLTF